Listed here is a single T cell receptor (beta chain). This sample was taken from a study of blood T cells in healthy people across ages. For the second PCR, which ran for roughly 6 to 11 cycles, a sample-barcoded 5' primer and a J-beta primer mix were used. In TCRdb, the 5' RACE reads were re-called with MiXCR into one record per CDR3 protein. The profile shows approximately 700,000 distinct CDR3 sequences, approximately 30% of them singletons. This CDR3 comprises 16 residues. Germline values: CDR1 PRHDT, CDR2 FYEKMQ (reference sequence). V shed 4 bases, J shed 6 bases, and the junction held 5 bases outside the gene matches.

The sequence was obtained from an elderly woman in good health. The source material was blood. This rearrangement joins TRBV13 to TRBJ2-1, with 14 positions matching TRBD2. The CDR3 DNA is TGTGCCAGCAGCTCTAGGACTAGCGGGAGGAGCAATGAGCAGTTCTTC. Protein sequence: CASSSRTSGRSNEQFF.